The rows below give T cell receptor beta chains drawn from one sample of a study of T cell responses to AZD1222 COVID-19 vaccine. Method: immunoSEQ multiplex PCR; TCRdb's copy keeps in-frame clones and lacks some. This table has over 150,000 clones, 92% appearing once. The sample consisted of peripheral blood, taken on day 0 of MenACWY control vaccination. These receptors all stem from an adult in good health. Both conserved end residues are part of each CDR3. D genes are given only for firm matches. Rows give clone size only sometimes, using once, few, many, or a class for an expanded clone.

D	size	V	J	DNA	CDR3
-	-	TRBV7-9	TRBJ1-3	TGTGCCAGCAGCAAACAGGACTCTGGAAACACCATATATTTT	CASSKQDSGNTIYF
-	-	TRBV7-6	TRBJ1-2	TGTGCCAGCAGCTCCTCACCGTCAGGAGGCTATGGCTACACCTTC	CASSSSPSGGYGYTF
TRBD2	-	TRBV4-2	TRBJ2-7	TGTGCCAGCAGCCGAGAACTAGCGGATCCCTACGAGCAGTACTTC	CASSRELADPYEQYF
-	-	TRBV3-1/TRBV3-2	TRBJ1-5	TGTGCCAGCAGCCAAGATCTTGGCCGGCACCAGCCCCAGCATTTT	CASSQDLGRHQPQHF
-	-	TRBV30	TRBJ1-1	TGTGCCTGGAGTGTAGGCCTGATGAACACTGAAGCTTTCTTT	CAWSVGLMNTEAFF
TRBD2	-	TRBV15	TRBJ2-7	TGTGCCACCAGCAGAGATAGCGGGAGGCGCGAGCAGTACTTC	CATSRDSGRREQYF
-	-	TRBV6-5	TRBJ2-3	TGTGCCAGCAGGGACCGGGGAAGAAGCACAGATACGCAGTATTTT	CASRDRGRSTDTQYF
TRBD2	-	TRBV5-1	TRBJ2-2	TGCGCCAGCAGCCCGAGGGCGGGAGAAGCCGGGGAGCTGTTTTTT	CASSPRAGEAGELFF
TRBD2	-	TRBV4-2	TRBJ2-3	TGTGCCAGCAGCCAGGGACTAGCGGTCGGTGATACGCAGTATTTT	CASSQGLAVGDTQYF
-	few	TRBV5-1	TRBJ1-6	TGCGCCAGCAGCTTGTCGGCGGGAGGCTCCTATAATTCACCCCTCCACTTT	CASSLSAGGSYNSPLHF
-	-	TRBV5-1	TRBJ2-3	TGCGCCAGCAGCTTGACAATTAGCGGTAGCACAGATACGCAGTATTTT	CASSLTISGSTDTQYF
-	-	TRBV9	TRBJ2-6	TGTGCCAGCGGACTCTCTGGGGCCAACGTCCTGACTTTC	CASGLSGANVLTF
TRBD2	-	TRBV18	TRBJ2-1	TGTGCCAGCAGGGGACTAGCGGGAGCCAATGAGCAGTTCTTC	CASRGLAGANEQFF
-	-	TRBV27	TRBJ1-1	TGTGCCAGCAGCCGGGGGTCTACTGAAGCTTTCTTT	CASSRGSTEAFF
TRBD1	-	TRBV7-2	TRBJ1-5	TGTGCCAGCAGCCTCACGGGGACAGGGGGATCTTCTCAGCCCCAGCATTTT	CASSLTGTGGSSQPQHF
TRBD2	-	TRBV11-3	TRBJ2-3	TGTGCCAGCAGCCCCTCACTAGCGGGAGTGAAAGATACGCAGTATTTT	CASSPSLAGVKDTQYF
TRBD2	-	TRBV5-6	TRBJ2-7	TGTGCCAGCAGCAGTTCTAGCGGACCCTCCTACGAGCAGTACTTC	CASSSSSGPSYEQYF
-	-	TRBV5-1	TRBJ1-1	TGCGCCAGCACCGCCTCGAGTGAAGCTTTCTTT	CASTASSEAFF
-	-	TRBV18	TRBJ1-5	TGTGCCAGCTCGCCACCCCGGGGGCAGGGGAACCAGCCCCAGCATTTT	CASSPPRGQGNQPQHF
TRBD1	once	TRBV6-1	TRBJ2-7	TGTGCCAGCAGTGAATTCAGGAGACAGGGGCTCGAGCAGTACTTC	CASSEFRRQGLEQYF
-	-	TRBV6-5	TRBJ2-7	TGTGCCAGCAGTCCCTCACTAGGATGGTACGAGCAGTACTTC	CASSPSLGWYEQYF
-	-	TRBV2	TRBJ2-7	TGTGCCAGCCCCGCCGGGTCTCTTACGGGGGAGCAGTACTTC	CASPAGSLTGEQYF
TRBD1	-	TRBV29-1	TRBJ1-3	TGCAGCGCGGGAGGTGGACAGGGGGGCGATTTACCTGGAAACACCATATATTTT	CSAGGGQGGDLPGNTIYF
-	once	TRBV6-6	TRBJ2-3	TGTGCCAGCAGTTATTTGGATACGCAGTATTTT	CASSYLDTQYF